This TCR beta chain was recorded in a study of cytomegalovirus exposure and HLA in healthy donors. Study-wide findings and caveats: TCR clusters originating in the first cohort tended to co-occur in the roughly 110 validation repertoires, according to a later analysis. A few of the chains that were CMV-associated were confirmed in vitro to be specific for CMV antigens. Despite most TCR sequences being rare, some public TCRs occurred in many donors. TCR beta chains numbering more than 150 were designated cytomegalovirus-associated.

CDR1 and CDR2 (germline): LGHNA, YSLEER. The V segment lost 0 bases and the J segment 6 bases; nucleotides outside the gene matches: 8. This CDR3 contains 16 residues. Assay: immunoSEQ multiplex PCR; the TCRdb copy retains only in-frame clones and omits some. The profile shows over 85,000 clones, approximately 93% of them singletons. Regarding this clone: Antigen: not known.

The V gene is TRBV4-3, the J gene TRBJ2-3; 8 positions match TRBD2. This clonotype was obtained from a woman under 40 in good health and CMV-seropositive. Sequencing used PBMCs. CDR3 sequence reads: CASSQDGTRGSDTQYF. The DNA of the CDR3 is TGCGCCAGCAGCCAAGATGGGACTAGGGGGTCTGATACGCAGTATTTT.